The 2 T cell receptor beta chains below were found in one sample sequenced in a study of cytomegalovirus exposure and HLA in healthy donors. Both 60 Vbeta primers and 13 Jbeta primers went into the PCR. Here immunoSEQ multiplex PCR was the method, and the copy in TCRdb shows in-frame clones only, minus some. The table shows 150,000 to 200,000 clones, with roughly four fifths occurring only once. Sequencing was done on a sample of PBMCs. These receptors originate from a woman aged 18-29 years in good health and CMV-seropositive.

J is TRBJ2-7 and V is TRBV23-1; TRBD1 agrees at 7 bases. TRBV23-1 has ORF status, its function being uncertain. The junction had 11 bases not matched to a gene; V was cut back by 0 bases and J by 3 bases. The CDR3 spans 17 residues. CDR3 protein: CASSQSPSDRRYYEQYV. Written as DNA, the CDR3 is TGCGCCAGCAGTCAATCTCCCTCGGACAGGAGGTACTACGAGCAGTACGTC.

The J gene is TRBJ2-3, the V gene TRBV27, with 10 bases matching TRBD2. The CDR3 extends over 16 amino acids. The V gene end was trimmed by 6 bases and the J gene end by 4 bases; junction bases not matched to a gene: 10. Germline lookup yields CDR1 MNHEY and CDR2 SMNVEV (reference sequence). CDR3 DNA: TGTGCCAGCAGCCCCAGCGGGGGGGCCCCTCCAGATACGCAGTATTTT. This codes for CASSPSGGAPPDTQYF.